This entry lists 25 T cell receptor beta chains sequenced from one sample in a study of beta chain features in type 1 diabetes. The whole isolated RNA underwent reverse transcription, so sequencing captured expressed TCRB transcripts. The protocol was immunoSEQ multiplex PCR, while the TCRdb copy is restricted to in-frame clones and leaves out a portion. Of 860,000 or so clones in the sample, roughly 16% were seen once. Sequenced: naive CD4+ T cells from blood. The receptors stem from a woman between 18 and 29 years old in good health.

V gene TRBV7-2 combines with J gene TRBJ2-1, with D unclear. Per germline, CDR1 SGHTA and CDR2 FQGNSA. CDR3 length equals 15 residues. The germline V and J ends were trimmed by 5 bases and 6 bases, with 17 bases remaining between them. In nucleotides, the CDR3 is TGTGCCAGCAGCCGTTGGGAAGGAACGTCCAATGAGCAGTTCTTC. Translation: CASSRWEGTSNEQFF.

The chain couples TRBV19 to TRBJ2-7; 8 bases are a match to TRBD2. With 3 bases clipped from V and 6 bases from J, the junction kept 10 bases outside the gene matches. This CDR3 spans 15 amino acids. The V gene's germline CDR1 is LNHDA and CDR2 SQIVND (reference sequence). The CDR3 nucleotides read TGTGCCAGTAGTATCACCGGGAGGGACCGGCGCGAGCAGTACTTC. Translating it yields CASSITGRDRREQYF.

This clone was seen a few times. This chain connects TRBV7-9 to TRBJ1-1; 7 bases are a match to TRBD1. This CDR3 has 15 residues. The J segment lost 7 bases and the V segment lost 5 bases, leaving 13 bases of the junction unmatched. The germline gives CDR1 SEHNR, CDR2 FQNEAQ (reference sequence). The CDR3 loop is CASSTQTGFLDEAFF. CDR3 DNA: TGTGCCAGCAGCACCCAGACAGGGTTTCTGGATGAAGCTTTCTTT.

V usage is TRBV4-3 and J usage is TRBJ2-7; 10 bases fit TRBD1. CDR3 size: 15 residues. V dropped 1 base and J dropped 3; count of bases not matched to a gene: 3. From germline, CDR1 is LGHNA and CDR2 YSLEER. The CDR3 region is CASSQGQGAFYEQYF. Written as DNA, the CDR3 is TGCGCCAGCAGCCAAGGACAGGGGGCTTTCTACGAGCAGTACTTC.

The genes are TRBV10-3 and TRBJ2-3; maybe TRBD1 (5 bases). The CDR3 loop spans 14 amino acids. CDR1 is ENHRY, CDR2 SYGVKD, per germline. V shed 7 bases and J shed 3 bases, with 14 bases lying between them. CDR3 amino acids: CAIKQGPRTDTQYF. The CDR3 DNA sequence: TGTGCCATCAAGCAGGGCCCCAGAACAGATACGCAGTATTTT.

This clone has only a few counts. The CDR3 is CASSLAGWNNEQFF. The DNA of the CDR3 is TGTGCCAGCAGCCTAGCGGGATGGAACAATGAGCAGTTCTTC. The V call is TRBV14, the J call TRBJ2-1; TRBD2 matches at 8 bases. Germline V gene lookup returns CDR1 SGHDN and CDR2 FVKESK. CDR3 length equals 14 residues. J was trimmed by 5 bases and V by 4 bases; bases with no gene match: 4.

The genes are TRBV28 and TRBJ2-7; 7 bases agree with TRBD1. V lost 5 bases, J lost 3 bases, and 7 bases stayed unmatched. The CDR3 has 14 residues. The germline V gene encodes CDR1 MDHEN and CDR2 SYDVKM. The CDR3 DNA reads TGTGCCAGCAGTACCCAGACAGGGAGCTACGAGCAGTACTTC. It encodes CASSTQTGSYEQYF.

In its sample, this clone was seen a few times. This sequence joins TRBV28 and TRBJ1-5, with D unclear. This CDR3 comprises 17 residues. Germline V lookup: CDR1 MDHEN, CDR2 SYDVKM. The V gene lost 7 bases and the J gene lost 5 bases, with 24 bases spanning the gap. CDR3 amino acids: CASIDQKTPGLHQPQHF. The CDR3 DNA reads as TGTGCCAGCATCGACCAGAAAACCCCGGGTCTACATCAGCCCCAGCATTTT.

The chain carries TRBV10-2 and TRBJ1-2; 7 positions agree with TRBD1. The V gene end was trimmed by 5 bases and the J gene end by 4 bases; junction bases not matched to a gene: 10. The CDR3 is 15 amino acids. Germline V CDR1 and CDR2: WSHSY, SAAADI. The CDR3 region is CASSQTGSPFYGYTF. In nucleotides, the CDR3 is TGCGCCAGCAGTCAGACAGGGAGTCCATTCTATGGCTACACCTTC.

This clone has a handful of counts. CDR3 in DNA: TGTGCCAGTAGGTTACAGGGGTCTAACTATGGCTACACCTTC. It codes for CASRLQGSNYGYTF. This chain joins TRBV19 and TRBJ1-2; 7 positions match TRBD1. CDR1 is LNHDA, CDR2 SQIVND, per germline (reference sequence). V lost 6 bases and J lost 0; bases outside the gene matches: 4. This CDR3 region has 14 residues.

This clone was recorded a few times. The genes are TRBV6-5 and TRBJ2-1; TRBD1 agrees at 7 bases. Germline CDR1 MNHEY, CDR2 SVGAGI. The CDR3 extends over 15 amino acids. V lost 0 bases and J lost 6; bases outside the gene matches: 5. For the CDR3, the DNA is TGTGCCAGCAGTTACTCCTATGACAGGGTCAATGAGCAGTTCTTC. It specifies CASSYSYDRVNEQFF.

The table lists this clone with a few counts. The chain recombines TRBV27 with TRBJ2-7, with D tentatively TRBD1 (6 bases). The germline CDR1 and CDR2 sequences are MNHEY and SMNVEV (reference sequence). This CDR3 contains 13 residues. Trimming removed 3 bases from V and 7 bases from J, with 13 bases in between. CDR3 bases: TGTGCCAGCAGTTTCGACAGGACGGGTGAGCAGTACTTC. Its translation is CASSFDRTGEQYF.

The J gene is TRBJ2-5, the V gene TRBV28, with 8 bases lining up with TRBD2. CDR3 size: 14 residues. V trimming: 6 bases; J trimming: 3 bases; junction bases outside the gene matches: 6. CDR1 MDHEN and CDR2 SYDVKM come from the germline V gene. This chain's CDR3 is CASRRSGSEETQYF. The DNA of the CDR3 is TGTGCCAGCAGGAGAAGCGGGAGTGAAGAGACCCAGTACTTC. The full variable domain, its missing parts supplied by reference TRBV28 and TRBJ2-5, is DVKVTQSSRYLVKRTGEKVFLECVQDMDHENMFWYRQDPGLGLRLIYFSYDVKMKEKGDIPEGYSVSREKKERFSLILESASTNQTSMYLCASRRSGSEETQYFGPGTRLLVL.

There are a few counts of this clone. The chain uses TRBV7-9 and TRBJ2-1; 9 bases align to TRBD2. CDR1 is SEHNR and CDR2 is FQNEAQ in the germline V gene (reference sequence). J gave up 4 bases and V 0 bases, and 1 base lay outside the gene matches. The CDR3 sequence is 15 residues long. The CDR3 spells CASSLASGRYNEQFF. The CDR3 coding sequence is TGTGCCAGCAGCTTAGCTAGCGGGAGATACAATGAGCAGTTCTTC. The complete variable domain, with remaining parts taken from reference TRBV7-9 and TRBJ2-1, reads DTGVSQNPRHKITKRGQNVTFRCDPISEHNRLYWYRQTLGQGPEFLTYFQNEAQLEKSRLLSDRFSAERPKGSFSTLEIQRTEQGDSAMYLCASSLASGRYNEQFFGPGTRLTVL.

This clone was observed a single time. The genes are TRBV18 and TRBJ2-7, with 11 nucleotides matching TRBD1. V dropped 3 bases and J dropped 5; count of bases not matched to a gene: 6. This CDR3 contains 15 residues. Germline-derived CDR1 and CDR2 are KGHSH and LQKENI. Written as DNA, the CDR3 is TGTGCCAGCTCACCCTCCGGACAGGGGGCAAACGAGCAGTACTTC. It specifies CASSPSGQGANEQYF.

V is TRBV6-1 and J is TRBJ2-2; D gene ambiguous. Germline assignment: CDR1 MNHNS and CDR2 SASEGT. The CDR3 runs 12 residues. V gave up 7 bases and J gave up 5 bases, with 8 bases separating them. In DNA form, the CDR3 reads TGTGCCAGCATTTCAGAGACCGGGGAGCTGTTTTTT. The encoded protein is CASISETGELFF.

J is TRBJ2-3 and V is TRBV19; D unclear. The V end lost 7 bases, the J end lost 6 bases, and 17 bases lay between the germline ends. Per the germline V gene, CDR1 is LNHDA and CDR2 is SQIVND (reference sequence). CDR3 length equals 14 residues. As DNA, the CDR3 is TGTGCCAGTACCACTCTGGACGCAGTCGATACGCAGTATTTT. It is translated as CASTTLDAVDTQYF.

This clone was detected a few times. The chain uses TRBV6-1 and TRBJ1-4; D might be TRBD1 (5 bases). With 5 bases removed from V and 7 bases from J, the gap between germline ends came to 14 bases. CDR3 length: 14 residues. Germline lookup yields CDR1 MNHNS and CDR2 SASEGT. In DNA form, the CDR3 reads TGTGCCAGCAGTTTCCGGGACGTGGGTGAAAAACTGTTTTTT. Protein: CASSFRDVGEKLFF.

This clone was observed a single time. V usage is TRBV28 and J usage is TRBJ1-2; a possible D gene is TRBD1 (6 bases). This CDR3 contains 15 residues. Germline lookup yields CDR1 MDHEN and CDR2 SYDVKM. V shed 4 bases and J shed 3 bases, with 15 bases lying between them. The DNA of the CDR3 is TGTGCCAGCAGTTCCCCCGGGGGCTGGGACTATGGCTACACCTTC. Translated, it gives CASSSPGGWDYGYTF.

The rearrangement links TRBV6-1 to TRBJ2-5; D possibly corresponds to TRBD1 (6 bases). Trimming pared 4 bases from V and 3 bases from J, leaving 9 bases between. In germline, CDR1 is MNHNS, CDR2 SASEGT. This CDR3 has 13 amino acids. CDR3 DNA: TGTGCCAGCAGTGGTCCAGGGGAAGAGACCCAGTACTTC. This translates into CASSGPGEETQYF.

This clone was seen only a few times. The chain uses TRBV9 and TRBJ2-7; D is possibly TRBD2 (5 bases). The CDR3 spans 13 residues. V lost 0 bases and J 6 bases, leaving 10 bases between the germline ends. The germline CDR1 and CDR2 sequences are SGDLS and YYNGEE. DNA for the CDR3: TGTGCCAGCAGCGTAGAGCGGTCTAGCGAGCAGTACTTC. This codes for CASSVERSSEQYF.

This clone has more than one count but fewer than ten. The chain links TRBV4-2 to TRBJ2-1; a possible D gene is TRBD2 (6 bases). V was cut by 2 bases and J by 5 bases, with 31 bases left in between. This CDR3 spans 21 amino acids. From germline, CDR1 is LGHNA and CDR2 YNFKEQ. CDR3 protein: CASSQSSGPWGGRPGDNEQFF. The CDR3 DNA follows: TGTGCCAGCAGCCAATCCTCCGGGCCGTGGGGAGGTCGTCCCGGTGACAATGAGCAGTTCTTC.

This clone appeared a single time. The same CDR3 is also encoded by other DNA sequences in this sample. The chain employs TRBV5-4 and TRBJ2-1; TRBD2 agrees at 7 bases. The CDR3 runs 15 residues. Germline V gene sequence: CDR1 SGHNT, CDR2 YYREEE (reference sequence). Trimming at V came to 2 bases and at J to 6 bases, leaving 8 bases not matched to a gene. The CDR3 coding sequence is TGTGCCAGCAGCTTTAGGCTAGCGGATATCAATGAGCAGTTCTTC. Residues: CASSFRLADINEQFF. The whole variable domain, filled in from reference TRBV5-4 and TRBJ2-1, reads ETGVTQSPTHLIKTRGQQVTLRCSSQSGHNTVSWYQQALGQGPQFIFQYYREEENGRGNFPPRFSGLQFPNYSSELNVNALELDDSALYLCASSFRLADINEQFFGPGTRLTVL.

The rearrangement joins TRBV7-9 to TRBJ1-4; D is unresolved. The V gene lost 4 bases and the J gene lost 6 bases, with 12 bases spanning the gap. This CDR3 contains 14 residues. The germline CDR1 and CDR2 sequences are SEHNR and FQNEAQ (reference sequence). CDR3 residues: CASSSLGMDEKLFF. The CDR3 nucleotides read TGTGCCAGCAGCTCTTTGGGGATGGATGAAAAACTGTTTTTT.

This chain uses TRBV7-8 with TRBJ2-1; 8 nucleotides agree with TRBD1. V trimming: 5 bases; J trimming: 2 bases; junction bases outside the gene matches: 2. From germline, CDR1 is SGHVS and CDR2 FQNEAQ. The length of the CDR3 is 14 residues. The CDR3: CASSGTGPYNEQFF. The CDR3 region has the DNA TGTGCCAGCAGCGGGACAGGCCCCTACAATGAGCAGTTCTTC.